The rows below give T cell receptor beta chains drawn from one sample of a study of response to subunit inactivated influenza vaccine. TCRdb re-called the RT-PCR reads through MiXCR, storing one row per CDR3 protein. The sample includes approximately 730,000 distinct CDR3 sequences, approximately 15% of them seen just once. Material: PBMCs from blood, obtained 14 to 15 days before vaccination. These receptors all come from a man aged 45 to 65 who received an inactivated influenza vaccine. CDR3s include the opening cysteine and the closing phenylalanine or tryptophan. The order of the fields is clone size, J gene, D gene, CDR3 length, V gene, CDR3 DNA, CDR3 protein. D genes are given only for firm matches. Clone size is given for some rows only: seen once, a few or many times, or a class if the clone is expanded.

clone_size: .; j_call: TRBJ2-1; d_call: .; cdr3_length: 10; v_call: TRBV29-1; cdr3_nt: TGCAGCGTTGAAAGCGGGGAGCAGTTCTTC; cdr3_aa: CSVESGEQFF
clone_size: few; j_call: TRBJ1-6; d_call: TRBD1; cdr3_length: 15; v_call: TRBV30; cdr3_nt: TGTGCCTGGAGTGTCTTCGGGACAGGGGATTCACCCCTCCACTTT; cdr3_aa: CAWSVFGTGDSPLHF
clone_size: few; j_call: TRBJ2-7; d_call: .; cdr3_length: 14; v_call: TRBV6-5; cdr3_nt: TGTGCCAGCAGTTACTCGAATTTGGCTGGGGAGCAGTACTTC; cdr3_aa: CASSYSNLAGEQYF
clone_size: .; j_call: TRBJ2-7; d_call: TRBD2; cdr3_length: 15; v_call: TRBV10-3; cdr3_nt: TGTGCCGCAAAAGCGACTAGCGGGAAATTCTACGAGCAGTACTTC; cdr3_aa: CAAKATSGKFYEQYF
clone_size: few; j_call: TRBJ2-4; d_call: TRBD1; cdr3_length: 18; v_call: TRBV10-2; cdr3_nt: TGCGCCAGCAGGACCGCGACAGGGGGCGAGGGGGCCAAAAACATTCAGTACTTC; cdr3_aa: CASRTATGGEGAKNIQYF
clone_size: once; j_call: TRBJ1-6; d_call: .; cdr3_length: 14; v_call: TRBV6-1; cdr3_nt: TGTGCCAGCAGAGCATCCGGGGAACAGTTACCCCTCCACTTT; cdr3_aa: CASRASGEQLPLHF
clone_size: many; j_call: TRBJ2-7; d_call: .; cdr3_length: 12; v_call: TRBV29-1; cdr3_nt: TGCAGCGTTGCTACCCTCTACTACGAGCAGTACTTC; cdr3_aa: CSVATLYYEQYF
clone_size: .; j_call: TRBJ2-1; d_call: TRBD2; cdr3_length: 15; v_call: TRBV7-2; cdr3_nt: TGTGCCAGCAGCGAAACTAGCGGGGTCTACAATGAGCAGTTCTTC; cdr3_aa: CASSETSGVYNEQFF
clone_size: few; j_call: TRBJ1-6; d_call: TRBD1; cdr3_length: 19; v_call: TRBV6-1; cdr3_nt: TGTGCCAGCAGTCTCAACAGGGGGTCGAGGCGTTCCTATAATTCACCCCTCCACTTT; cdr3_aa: CASSLNRGSRRSYNSPLHF
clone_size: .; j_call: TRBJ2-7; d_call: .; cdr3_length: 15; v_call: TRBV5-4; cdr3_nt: TGTGCCAGCAGCACAACCGGGACGGGGGCCTACGAGCAGTACTTC; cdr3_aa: CASSTTGTGAYEQYF